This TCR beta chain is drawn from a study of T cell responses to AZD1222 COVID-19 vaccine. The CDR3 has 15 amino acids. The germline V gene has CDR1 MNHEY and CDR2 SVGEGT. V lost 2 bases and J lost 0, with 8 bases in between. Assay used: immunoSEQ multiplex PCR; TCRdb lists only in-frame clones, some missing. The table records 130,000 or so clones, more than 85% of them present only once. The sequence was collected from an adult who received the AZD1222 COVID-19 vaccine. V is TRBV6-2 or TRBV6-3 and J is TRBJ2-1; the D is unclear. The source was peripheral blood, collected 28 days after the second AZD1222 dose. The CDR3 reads CASSYEESSYNEQFF. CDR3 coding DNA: TGTGCCAGCAGTTACGAGGAGAGCTCCTACAATGAGCAGTTCTTC.